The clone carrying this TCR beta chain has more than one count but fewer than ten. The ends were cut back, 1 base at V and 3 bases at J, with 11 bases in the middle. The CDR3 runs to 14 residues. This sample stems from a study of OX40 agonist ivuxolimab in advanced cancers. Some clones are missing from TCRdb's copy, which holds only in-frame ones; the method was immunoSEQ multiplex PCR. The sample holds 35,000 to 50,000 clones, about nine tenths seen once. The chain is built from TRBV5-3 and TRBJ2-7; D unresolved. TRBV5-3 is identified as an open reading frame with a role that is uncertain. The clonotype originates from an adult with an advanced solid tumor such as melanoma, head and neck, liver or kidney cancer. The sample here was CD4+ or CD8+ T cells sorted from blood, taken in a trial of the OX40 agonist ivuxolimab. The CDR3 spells CARSLKTSVYEQYF. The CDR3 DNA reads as TGTGCCAGAAGCTTGAAGACGTCCGTCTACGAGCAGTACTTC.